These 21 T cell receptor beta chains were all obtained from the same sample, sequenced in a study. Each CDR3 protein gets one entry after TCRdb re-called the RT-PCR reads with MiXCR. The sample carries about 680,000 distinct CDR3 sequences, approximately 15% recorded once. The sequenced material came from memory CD4+ T cells from blood. The origin of the receptors is a female donor in good health, serving as a healthy control.

This clonotype has a count of ten or more. V is TRBV4-3 and J is TRBJ2-3; the D is unclear. This CDR3 has 13 residues. Germline V gene data show CDR1 as LGHNA and CDR2 as YSLEER. Between the trimmed V and J ends, which lost 0 bases and 8 bases, there was a span of 9 bases. The CDR3 loop reads CASSQDTWATQYF. The CDR3 nucleotides are TGCGCCAGCAGCCAAGATACGTGGGCTACGCAGTATTTT.

The chain joins TRBV21-1 to TRBJ2-7; the table names TRBD2, a call not compared with the DNA. TRBV21-1 is designated a pseudogene. The CDR3 consists of 16 residues. CDR3 sequence (DNA): TGTGCCAGCAGCAAAGTAGGGGTGGGCCCTTACTACGAGCAGTACTTC. This gives the protein CASSKVGVGPYYEQYF.

This clonotype was observed a handful of times. The V call is TRBV18, the J call TRBJ2-7; possibly TRBD1 for D (5 bases). V was trimmed by 0 bases and J by 12 bases, leaving 12 bases between them. The CDR3 loop spans 12 amino acids. In germline, CDR1 is KGHSH, CDR2 LQKENI. CDR3 residues: CASSPPTGQGYF. The CDR3 DNA reads as TGTGCCAGCTCACCACCAACAGGCCAGGGGTACTTC.

This clonotype has a handful of counts. The V and J genes are TRBV29-1 and TRBJ1-4; TRBD1 agrees at 8 bases. J gave up 3 bases and V 6 bases, and 9 bases lay outside the gene matches. The CDR3 is 15 residues long. Germline V lookup: CDR1 SQVTM, CDR2 ANQGSEA. The CDR3 bases are TGCAGCGTAGAGGGCGTGACAGGGGCTAATGAAAAACTGTTTTTT. Translated, it gives CSVEGVTGANEKLFF.

This clonotype showed up just a few times. The chain is built from TRBV27 and TRBJ1-1; weak D call: TRBD1 (6 bases). Trimming cost V 6 bases and J 3 bases, with 20 bases left between them. The CDR3 consists of 16 residues. Germline values: CDR1 MNHEY, CDR2 SMNVEV (reference sequence). The CDR3 loop reads CASRANKGGSYTEAFF. The DNA for the CDR3 is TGTGCCAGCAGGGCCAACAAGGGGGGGTCCTACACTGAAGCTTTCTTT.

This clonotype appeared many times. CDR3 nucleotide sequence: TGTGCCAGCAGCCCGGGGGCGGGGGCGGCTTTCTTT. It is translated as CASSPGAGAAFF. The chain joins TRBV7-2 to TRBJ1-1; a weak D match, TRBD1 (6 bases). From germline, CDR1 is SGHTA and CDR2 FQGNSA. This CDR3 has 12 residues. The V end was cut by 5 bases, the J end by 11 bases, with 15 bases between.

This clonotype was recorded a few times. The chain links TRBV6-2 or TRBV6-3 to TRBJ1-1; no clear D. V was shortened by 0 bases and J by 0 bases, with 8 bases between the two germline ends. Germline loops: CDR1 MNHEY, CDR2 SVGEGT. CDR3 length: 15 amino acids. The CDR3 sequence is CASSYSRQVNTEAFF. CDR3 in DNA: TGTGCCAGCAGTTACTCGAGGCAGGTGAACACTGAAGCTTTCTTT.

The genes are TRBV20-1 and TRBJ2-2, with D tentatively TRBD1 (5 bases). The CDR3 has 17 residues. V lost 1 base, J lost 0 bases, and 15 bases lay in between. Looked up from germline, CDR1 is DFQATT and CDR2 is SNEGSKA (reference sequence). CDR3 in DNA: TGCAGTGCTAGAGGGACAACATACGCTTCGAACACCGGGGAGCTGTTTTTT. It yields the protein CSARGTTYASNTGELFF.

This clonotype occurred a few times. The J gene is TRBJ1-2, the V gene TRBV12-3 or TRBV12-4; a weak D match, TRBD1 (6 bases). The V end lost 7 bases, the J end lost 7 bases, and 13 bases lay between the germline ends. The CDR3 runs to 12 residues. The DNA for the CDR3 is TGTGCCAGCACCCTAGGGGGTTCTGGCTACACCTTC. Its translation is CASTLGGSGYTF.

This sequence joins TRBV25-1 and TRBJ1-4, with 9 positions matching TRBD1. Germline CDR1 is MGHDK and CDR2 is SYGVNS. Unmatched junction bases numbered 3, after V lost 5 bases and J lost 11 bases. The CDR3 is 12 residues long. CDR3 nucleotide sequence: TGTGCCAGCAGTCCGGACAGGGGTAAACTGTTTTTT. It codes for CASSPDRGKLFF.

This clonotype was recorded many times. The rearrangement links TRBV5-1 to TRBJ1-3; D is perhaps TRBD1 (5 bases). This CDR3 contains 15 residues. Trimming removed 4 bases at V and 8 bases at J, with 19 bases between. Germline V gene data show CDR1 as SGHRS and CDR2 as YFSETQ. CDR3 residues: CASSTSGTRTDTIYF. CDR3 DNA sequence: TGCGCCAGCAGCACCTCCGGGACCCGTACGGACACCATATATTTT.

This clonotype was detected ten times or more. The chain uses TRBV20-1 and TRBJ1-5; D may be TRBD1 (6 bases). CDR3 size: 13 residues. Germline loops: CDR1 DFQATT, CDR2 SNEGSKA (reference sequence). Trimming shortened V by 3 bases and J by 8 bases, and 14 bases separated the two germline ends. CDR3 DNA sequence: TGCAGTGCTAGGAGGGGGGGCGGGGAGCCCCAGCATTTT. Its protein product is CSARRGGGEPQHF.

The rearrangement uses TRBV30 and TRBJ2-2; D uncertain. The germline V gene has CDR1 GTSNPN and CDR2 SVGIG (reference sequence). The CDR3 spans 13 residues. V was cut by 2 bases and J by 5 bases, with 9 bases left in between. The CDR3 region is CAWSFISTGELFF. DNA of the CDR3: TGTGCCTGGAGTTTTATCTCGACCGGGGAGCTGTTTTTT.

The genes are TRBV20-1 and TRBJ2-6; 8 nucleotides match TRBD1. The V and J ends lost 0 bases and 0 bases, in that order; junction bases with no gene match: 7. The CDR3 is made up of 18 amino acids. The germline CDR1 and CDR2 sequences are DFQATT and SNEGSKA (reference sequence). CDR3 sequence: CSARDGGQGTSGANVLTF. CDR3 nucleotides: TGCAGTGCTAGAGACGGAGGACAGGGAACCTCTGGGGCCAACGTCCTGACTTTC.

This clonotype showed up many times. The rearrangement uses TRBV10-2 and TRBJ2-3, with TRBD1 identical over 8 bases. The J segment lost 3 bases and the V segment lost 10 bases, leaving 12 bases of the junction unmatched. This CDR3 is built from 15 residues. The germline V gene encodes CDR1 WSHSY and CDR2 SAAADI. CDR3 bases: TGCGCCACCCAGAGGTGGACAGGGCTTACAGATACGCAGTATTTT. Its protein product is CATQRWTGLTDTQYF.

On this clonotype: A much larger clone differs by one base, so this may be a read error. The V call is TRBV6-2 or TRBV6-3, the J call TRBJ2-5, with TRBD1 as a possible D gene (6 bases). The CDR3 is made up of 13 amino acids. The germline V gene has CDR1 MNHEY and CDR2 SVGEGT. The CDR3 protein is CASTGQGSESQYF. The CDR3 DNA sequence: TGTGCCAGCACGGGCCAGGGGTCAGAGTCCCAGTACTTC.

This clonotype was picked up many times. V usage is TRBV7-2 and J usage is TRBJ2-1; a weak D match, TRBD1 (5 bases). CDR1 and CDR2 from the germline V gene are SGHTA and FQGNSA. The V gene lost 5 bases and the J gene lost 9 bases, with 17 bases spanning the gap. The CDR3 loop spans 14 amino acids. In DNA form, the CDR3 reads TGTGCCAGCAGCCCACGACCGGACATGGGTGAGCAGTTCTTC. Its translation is CASSPRPDMGEQFF.

This clonotype occurred many times. The chain uses TRBV12-3 or TRBV12-4 and TRBJ2-7, with 9 bases aligning to TRBD1. There are 14 residues in the CDR3. Trimming at V came to 6 bases and at J to 0 bases, leaving 3 bases not matched to a gene. CDR3 DNA: TGTGCCAGCAGACGACAGGGGGGCTCCTACGAGCAGTACTTC. Its protein is CASRRQGGSYEQYF.

V usage is TRBV28 and J usage is TRBJ2-1, with D possibly being TRBD2 (6 bases). The CDR3 runs to 10 residues. Germline V CDR1 and CDR2: MDHEN, SYDVKM. Trimming removed 11 bases at V and 7 bases at J, with 9 bases between. As DNA, the CDR3 is TGTGCCTCGGGAGCAAATGAGCAGTTCTTC. This encodes CASGANEQFF.

This clonotype was seen more than once but under ten times. The V call is TRBV20-1, the J call TRBJ1-5; no reliable D call. The CDR3 is 14 residues long. Per germline, CDR1 DFQATT and CDR2 SNEGSKA (reference sequence). V was trimmed by 5 bases and J by 1 base, leaving 12 bases between them. CDR3 sequence reads: CSALPGESNQPQHF. DNA for the CDR3: TGCAGTGCTTTACCTGGAGAAAGCAATCAGCCCCAGCATTTT.

This chain uses TRBV13 with TRBJ2-3; 13 nucleotides agree with TRBD2. In germline, CDR1 is PRHDT, CDR2 FYEKMQ (reference sequence). Losses at the gene ends were 3 bases for V and 0 bases for J; bases not matched to a gene: 6. The CDR3 covers 18 residues. The CDR3 sequence is CASSLGLAGPTSTDTQYF. CDR3 bases: TGTGCCAGCAGCTTGGGACTAGCGGGACCTACGAGCACAGATACGCAGTATTTT.